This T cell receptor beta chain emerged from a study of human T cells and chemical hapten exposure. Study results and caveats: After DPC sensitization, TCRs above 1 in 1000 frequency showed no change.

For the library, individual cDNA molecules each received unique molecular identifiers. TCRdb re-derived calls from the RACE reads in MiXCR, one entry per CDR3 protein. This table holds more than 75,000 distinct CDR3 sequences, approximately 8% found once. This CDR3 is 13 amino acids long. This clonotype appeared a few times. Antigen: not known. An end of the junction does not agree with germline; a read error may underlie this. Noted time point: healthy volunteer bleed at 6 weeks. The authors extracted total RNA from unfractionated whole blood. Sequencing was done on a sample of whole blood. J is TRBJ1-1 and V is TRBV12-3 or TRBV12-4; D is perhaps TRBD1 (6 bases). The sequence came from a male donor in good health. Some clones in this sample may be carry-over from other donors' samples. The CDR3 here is CASSLTRGAEAFF. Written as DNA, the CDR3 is TGTGCCAGCAGTTTGACAAGGGGGGCTGAGGCTTTCTTT.